This T cell receptor (beta chain) was identified during a study of monozygotic twins with inflammatory bowel disease. TCRdb re-called the 5' RACE reads and gives one entry per CDR3 protein, without DNA. This sample's clone table lists about 330,000 distinct CDR3 sequences. The CDR3 has 13 amino acids. The germline gives CDR1 DFQATT, CDR2 SNEGSKA (reference sequence). This chain connects TRBV20-1 to TRBJ2-3; TCRdb indicates TRBD2, and absent DNA this call remains unverified. The sequencing input was blood. This clonotype originated in a human donor with ulcerative colitis or Crohn's disease, or a healthy co-twin of an affected twin (not recorded which). CDR3 sequence: CSAQVAGADTQYF.